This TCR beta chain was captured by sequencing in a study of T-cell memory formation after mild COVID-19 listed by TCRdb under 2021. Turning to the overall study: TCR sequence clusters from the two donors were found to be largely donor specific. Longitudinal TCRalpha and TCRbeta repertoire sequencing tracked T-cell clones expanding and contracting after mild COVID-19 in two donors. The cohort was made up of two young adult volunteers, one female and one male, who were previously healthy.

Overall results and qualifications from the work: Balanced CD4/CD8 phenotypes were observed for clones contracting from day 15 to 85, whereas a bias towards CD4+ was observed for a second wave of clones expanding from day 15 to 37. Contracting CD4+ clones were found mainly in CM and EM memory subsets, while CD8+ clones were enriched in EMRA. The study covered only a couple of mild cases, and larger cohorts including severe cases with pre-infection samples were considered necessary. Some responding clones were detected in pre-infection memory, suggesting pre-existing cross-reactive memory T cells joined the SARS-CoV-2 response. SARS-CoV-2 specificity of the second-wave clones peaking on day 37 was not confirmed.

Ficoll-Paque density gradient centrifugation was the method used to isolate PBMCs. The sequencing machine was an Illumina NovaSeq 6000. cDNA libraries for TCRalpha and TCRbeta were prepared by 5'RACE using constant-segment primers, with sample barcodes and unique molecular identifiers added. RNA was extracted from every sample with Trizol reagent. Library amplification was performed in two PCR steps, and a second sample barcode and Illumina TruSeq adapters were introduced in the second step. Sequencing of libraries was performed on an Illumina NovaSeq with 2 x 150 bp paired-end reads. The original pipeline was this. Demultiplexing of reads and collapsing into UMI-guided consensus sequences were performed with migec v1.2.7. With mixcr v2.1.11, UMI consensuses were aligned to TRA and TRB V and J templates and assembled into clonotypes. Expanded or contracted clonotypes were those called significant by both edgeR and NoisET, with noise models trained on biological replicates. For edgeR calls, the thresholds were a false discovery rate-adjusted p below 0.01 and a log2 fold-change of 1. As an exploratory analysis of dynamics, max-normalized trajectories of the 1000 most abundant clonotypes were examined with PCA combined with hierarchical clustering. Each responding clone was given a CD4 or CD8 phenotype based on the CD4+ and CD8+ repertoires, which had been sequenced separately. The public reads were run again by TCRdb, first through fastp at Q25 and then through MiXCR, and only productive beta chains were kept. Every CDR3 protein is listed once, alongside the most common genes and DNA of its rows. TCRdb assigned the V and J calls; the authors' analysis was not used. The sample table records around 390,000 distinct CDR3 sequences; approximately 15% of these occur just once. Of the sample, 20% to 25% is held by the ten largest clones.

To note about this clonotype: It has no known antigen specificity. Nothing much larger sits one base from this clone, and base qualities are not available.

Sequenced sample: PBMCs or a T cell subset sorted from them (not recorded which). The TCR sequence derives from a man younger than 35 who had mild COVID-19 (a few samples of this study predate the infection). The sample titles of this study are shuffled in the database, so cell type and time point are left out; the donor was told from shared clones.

DNA sequence: TGTGCCAGCAGGTCACTATCAGAAGAGCAGTACGTC. Its amino acids are CASRSLSEEQYV. The sequence links TRBV11-2 to TRBJ2-7, with the D gene uncertain. The CDR3, from cysteine to valine, totals 12 residues. CDR3 DNA only is kept here, 36 bases in frame from base 1. V loses 6 bases, J loses 7 bases, and the germline ends lie 13 bases apart. CDR1 SGHAT and CDR2 FQNNGV were looked up in the germline V gene.